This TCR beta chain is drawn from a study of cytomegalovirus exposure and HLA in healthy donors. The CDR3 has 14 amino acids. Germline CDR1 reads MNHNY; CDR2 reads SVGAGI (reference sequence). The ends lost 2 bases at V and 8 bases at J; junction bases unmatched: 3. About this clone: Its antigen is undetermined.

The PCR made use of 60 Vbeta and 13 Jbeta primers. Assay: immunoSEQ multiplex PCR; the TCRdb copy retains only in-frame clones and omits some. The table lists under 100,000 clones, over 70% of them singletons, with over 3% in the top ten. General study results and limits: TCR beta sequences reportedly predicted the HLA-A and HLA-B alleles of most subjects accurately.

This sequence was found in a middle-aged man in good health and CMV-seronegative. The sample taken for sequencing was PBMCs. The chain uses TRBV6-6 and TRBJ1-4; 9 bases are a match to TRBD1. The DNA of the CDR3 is TGTGCCAGCAGTTACGGGACAGGGTTCGAAAAACTGTTTTTT. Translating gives CASSYGTGFEKLFF.